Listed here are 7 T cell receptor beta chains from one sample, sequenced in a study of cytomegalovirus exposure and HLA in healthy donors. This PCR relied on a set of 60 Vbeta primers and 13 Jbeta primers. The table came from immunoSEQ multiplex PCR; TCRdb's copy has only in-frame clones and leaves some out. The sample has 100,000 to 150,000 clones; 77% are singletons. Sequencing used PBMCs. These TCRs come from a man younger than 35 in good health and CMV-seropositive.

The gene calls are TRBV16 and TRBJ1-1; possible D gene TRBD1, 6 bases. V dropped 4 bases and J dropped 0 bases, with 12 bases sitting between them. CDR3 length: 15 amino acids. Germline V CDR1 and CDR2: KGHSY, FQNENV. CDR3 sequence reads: CASSPLQGLNTEAFF. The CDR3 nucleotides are TGTGCCAGCAGCCCATTACAGGGACTGAACACTGAAGCTTTCTTT.

In nucleotides, the CDR3 is TGTGCCAGCAGCTTGGAGGGGAGGTATAGCAATCAGCCCCAGCATTTT. Amino acids: CASSLEGRYSNQPQHF. The rearrangement joins TRBV5-5 to TRBJ1-5, with D possibly being TRBD1 (5 bases). Germline-derived CDR1 and CDR2 are SGHKS and YYEKEE (reference sequence). The CDR3 consists of 16 residues. V lost 0 bases to trimming and J lost 0 bases, with 10 bases between them.

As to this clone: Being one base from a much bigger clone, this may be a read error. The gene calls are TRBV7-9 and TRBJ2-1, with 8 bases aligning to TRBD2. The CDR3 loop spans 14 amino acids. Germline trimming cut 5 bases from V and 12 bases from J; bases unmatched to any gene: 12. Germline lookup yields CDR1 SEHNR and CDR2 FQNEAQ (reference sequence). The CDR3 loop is CASSPGTSNDGQFF. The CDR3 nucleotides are TGTGCCAGCAGCCCCGGGACTAGTAACGATGGGCAGTTCTTC.

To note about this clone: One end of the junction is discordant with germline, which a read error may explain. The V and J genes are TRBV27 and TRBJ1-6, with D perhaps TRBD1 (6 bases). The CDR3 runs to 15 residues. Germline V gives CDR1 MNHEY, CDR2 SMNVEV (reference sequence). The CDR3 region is CASSSGQQYNSPLHF. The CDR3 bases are TGTGCCAGCAGTTCCGGACAGCAGTATAACTCACCCCTCCACTTT.

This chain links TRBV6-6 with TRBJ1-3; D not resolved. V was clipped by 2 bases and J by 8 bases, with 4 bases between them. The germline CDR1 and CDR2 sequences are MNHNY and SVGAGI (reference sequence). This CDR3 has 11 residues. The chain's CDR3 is CASSYVDTIYF. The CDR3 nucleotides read TGTGCCAGCAGTTACGTAGACACCATATATTTT.

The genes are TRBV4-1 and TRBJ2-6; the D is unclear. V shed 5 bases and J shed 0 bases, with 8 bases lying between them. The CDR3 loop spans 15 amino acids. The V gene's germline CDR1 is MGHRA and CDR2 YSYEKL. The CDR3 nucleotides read TGCGCCAGCAGCTCGAGTATCTCTGGGGCCAACGTCCTGACTTTC. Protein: CASSSSISGANVLTF.

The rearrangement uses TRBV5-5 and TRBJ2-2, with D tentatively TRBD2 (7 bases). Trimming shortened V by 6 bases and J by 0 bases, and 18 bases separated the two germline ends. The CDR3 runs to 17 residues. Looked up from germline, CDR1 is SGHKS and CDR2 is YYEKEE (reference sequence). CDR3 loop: CASTFFGGPTNTGELFF. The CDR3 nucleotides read TGTGCCAGCACCTTTTTCGGGGGGCCCACGAACACCGGGGAGCTGTTTTTT.